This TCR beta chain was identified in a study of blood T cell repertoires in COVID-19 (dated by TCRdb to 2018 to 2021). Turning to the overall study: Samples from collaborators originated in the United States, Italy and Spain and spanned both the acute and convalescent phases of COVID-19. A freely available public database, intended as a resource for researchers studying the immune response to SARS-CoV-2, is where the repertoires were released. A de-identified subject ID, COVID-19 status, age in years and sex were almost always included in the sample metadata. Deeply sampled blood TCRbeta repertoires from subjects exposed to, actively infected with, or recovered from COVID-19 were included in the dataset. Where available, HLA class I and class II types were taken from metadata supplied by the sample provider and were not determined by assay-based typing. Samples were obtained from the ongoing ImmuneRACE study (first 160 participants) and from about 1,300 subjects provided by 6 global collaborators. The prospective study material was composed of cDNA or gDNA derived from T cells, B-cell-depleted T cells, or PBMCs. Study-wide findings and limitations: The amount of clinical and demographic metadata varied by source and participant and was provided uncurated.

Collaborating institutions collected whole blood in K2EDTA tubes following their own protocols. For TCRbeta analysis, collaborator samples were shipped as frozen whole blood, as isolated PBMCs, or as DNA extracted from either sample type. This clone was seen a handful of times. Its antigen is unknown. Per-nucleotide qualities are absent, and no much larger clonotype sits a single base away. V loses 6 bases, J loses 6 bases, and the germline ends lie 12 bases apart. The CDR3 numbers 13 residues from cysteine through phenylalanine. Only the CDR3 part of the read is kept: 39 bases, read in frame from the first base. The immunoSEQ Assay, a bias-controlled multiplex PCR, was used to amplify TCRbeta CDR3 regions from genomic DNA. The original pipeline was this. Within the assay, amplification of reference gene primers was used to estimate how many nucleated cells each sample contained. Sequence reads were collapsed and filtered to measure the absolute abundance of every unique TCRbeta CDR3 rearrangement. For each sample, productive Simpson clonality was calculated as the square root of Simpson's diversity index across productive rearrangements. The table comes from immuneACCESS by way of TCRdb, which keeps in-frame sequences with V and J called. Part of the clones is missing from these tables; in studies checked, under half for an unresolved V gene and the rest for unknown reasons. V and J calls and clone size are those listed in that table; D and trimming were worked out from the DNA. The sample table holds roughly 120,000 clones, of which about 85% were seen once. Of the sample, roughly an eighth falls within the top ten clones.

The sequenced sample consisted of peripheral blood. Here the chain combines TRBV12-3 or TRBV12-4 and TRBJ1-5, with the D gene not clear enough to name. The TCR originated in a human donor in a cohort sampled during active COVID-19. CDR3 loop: CASSGYWAQPQHF. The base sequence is TGTGCCAGCAGCGGCTATTGGGCTCAGCCCCAGCATTTT.